This TCR beta chain derives from a study of T cells in Graves' hyperthyroidism and ophthalmopathy. Study observations and caveats: A model of 13 V-J pairs discriminated ophthalmopathy from stable hyperthyroidism.

The definition of stable Graves' hyperthyroidism was no ophthalmopathy progression within 18 months. Authors of the study amplified TCR beta CDR3 regions from RNA transcripts. First-round RT-PCR of the TCR CDR3 relied on the HTBI primer set. TCRdb passed the multiplex PCR reads through MiXCR, listing each CDR3 protein once. The sample lists around 200,000 distinct CDR3 sequences; 15% to 20% were seen once. This clonotype was observed at least ten times. The antigen is not known. This CDR3 has 15 amino acids. V was clipped by 6 bases and J by 4 bases, with 13 bases between them. Germline V gives CDR1 MNHNS, CDR2 SASEGT.

The V call is TRBV6-1, the J call TRBJ2-6; D is perhaps TRBD1 (5 bases). The sample was blood. The sequence was collected from a woman aged 45-60 years with Graves' hyperthyroidism. CDR3 in amino acids: CASRHQGSGANVLTF. The CDR3 coding sequence is TGTGCCAGCAGACATCAGGGAAGCGGGGCCAACGTCCTGACTTTC.